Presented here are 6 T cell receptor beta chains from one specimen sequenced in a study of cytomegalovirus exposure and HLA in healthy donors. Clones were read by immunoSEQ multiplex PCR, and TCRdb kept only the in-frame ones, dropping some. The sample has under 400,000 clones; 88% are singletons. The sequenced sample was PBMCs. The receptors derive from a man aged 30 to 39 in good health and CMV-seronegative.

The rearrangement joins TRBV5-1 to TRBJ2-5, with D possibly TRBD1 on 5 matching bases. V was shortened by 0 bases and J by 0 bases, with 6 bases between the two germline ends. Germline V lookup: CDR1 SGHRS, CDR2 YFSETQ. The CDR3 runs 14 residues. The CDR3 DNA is TGCGCCAGCAGCTTGGGACAGCACCAAGAGACCCAGTACTTC. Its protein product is CASSLGQHQETQYF. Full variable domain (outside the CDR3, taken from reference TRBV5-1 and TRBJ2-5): KAGVTQTPRYLIKTRGQQVTLSCSPISGHRSVSWYQQTPGQGLQFLFEYFSETQRNKGNFPGRFSGRQFSNSRSEMNVSTLELGDSALYLCASSLGQHQETQYFGPGTRLLVL.

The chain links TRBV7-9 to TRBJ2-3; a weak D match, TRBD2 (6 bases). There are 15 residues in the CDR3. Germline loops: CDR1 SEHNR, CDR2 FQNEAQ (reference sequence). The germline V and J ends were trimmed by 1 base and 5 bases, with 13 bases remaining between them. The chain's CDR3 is CASSLVGGNGDTQYF. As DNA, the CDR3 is TGTGCCAGCAGCTTAGTAGGCGGGAATGGAGATACGCAGTATTTT.

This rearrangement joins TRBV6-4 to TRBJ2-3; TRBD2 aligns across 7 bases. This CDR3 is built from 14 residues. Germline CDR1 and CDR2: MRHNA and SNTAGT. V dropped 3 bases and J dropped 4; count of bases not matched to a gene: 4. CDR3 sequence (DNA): TGTGCCAGCAGTGAAGGCGGGAGCCCAGATACGCAGTATTTT. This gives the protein CASSEGGSPDTQYF.

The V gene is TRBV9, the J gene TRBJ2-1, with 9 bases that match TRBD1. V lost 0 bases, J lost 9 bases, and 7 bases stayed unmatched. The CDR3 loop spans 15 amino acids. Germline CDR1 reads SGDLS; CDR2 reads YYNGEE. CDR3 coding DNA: TGTGCCAGCAGCGTAGAACAGGGGGCGCGTATTGAGCAGTTCTTC. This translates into CASSVEQGARIEQFF. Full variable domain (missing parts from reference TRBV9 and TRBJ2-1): DSGVTQTPKHLITATGQRVTLRCSPRSGDLSVYWYQQSLDQGLQFLIQYYNGEERAKGNILERFSAQQFPDLHSELNLSSLELGDSALYFCASSVEQGARIEQFFGPGTRLTVL.

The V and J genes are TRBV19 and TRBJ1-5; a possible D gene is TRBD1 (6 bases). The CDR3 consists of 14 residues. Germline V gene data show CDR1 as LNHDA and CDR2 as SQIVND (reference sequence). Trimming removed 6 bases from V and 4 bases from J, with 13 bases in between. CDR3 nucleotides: TGTGCCAGTAGGTACAGGGATCAAAATCAGCCCCAGCATTTT. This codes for CASRYRDQNQPQHF. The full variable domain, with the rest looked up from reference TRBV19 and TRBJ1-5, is DGGITQSPKYLFRKEGQNVTLSCEQNLNHDAMYWYRQDPGQGLRLIYYSQIVNDFQKGDIAEGYSVSREKKESFPLTVTSAQKNPTAFYLCASRYRDQNQPQHFGDGTRLSIL.

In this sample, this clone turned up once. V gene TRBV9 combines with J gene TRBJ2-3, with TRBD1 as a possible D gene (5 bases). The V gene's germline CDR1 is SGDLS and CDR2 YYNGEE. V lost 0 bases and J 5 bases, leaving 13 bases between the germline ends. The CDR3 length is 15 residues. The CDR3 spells CASSVGGGLGDTQYF. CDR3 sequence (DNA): TGTGCCAGCAGCGTAGGGGGCGGTCTAGGAGATACGCAGTATTTT.